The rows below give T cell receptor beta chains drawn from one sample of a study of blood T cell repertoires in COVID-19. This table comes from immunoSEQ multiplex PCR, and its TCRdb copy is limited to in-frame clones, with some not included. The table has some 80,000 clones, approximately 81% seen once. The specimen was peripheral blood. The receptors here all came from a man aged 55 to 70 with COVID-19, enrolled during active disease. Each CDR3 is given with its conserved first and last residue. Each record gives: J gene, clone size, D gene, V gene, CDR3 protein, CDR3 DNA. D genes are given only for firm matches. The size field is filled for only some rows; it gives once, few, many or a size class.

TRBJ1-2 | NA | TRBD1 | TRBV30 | CAWSRGLAYGYTF | TGTGCCTGGAGCAGGGGGCTGGCCTATGGCTACACCTTC
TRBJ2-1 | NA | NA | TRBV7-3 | CASSPTLGAQFF | TGTGCCAGCAGCCCTACACTAGGCGCGCAGTTCTTC
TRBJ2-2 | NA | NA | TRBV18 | CASSPREQDTGELFF | TGTGCCAGCTCACCAAGGGAGCAGGACACCGGGGAGCTGTTTTTT
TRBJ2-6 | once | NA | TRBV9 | CASSDGYDSGANVLTF | TGTGCCAGCAGCGACGGGTACGACTCTGGGGCCAACGTCCTGACTTTC
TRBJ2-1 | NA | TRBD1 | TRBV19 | CASSIQDRGRVEQFF | TGTGCCAGTAGTATACAGGACAGGGGGAGGGTTGAGCAGTTCTTC
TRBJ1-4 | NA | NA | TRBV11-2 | CASSQPRQVGVHEKLFF | TGTGCCAGCAGCCAACCACGACAGGTCGGAGTCCATGAAAAACTGTTTTTT
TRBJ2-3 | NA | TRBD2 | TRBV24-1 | CATSDGLAGGSDTQYF | TGTGCCACCAGTGACGGACTAGCGGGAGGCTCAGATACGCAGTATTTT
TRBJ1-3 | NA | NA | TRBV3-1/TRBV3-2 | CASSRLAGVGNTIYF | TGTGCCAGCAGCCGACTAGCAGGGGTAGGAAACACCATATATTTT
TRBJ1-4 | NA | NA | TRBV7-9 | CASTRVGEDNEKLFF | TGTGCCAGCACCCGAGTAGGGGAAGATAATGAAAAACTGTTTTTT
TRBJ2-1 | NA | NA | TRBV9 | CASSVGPSDREGEQFF | TGTGCCAGCAGCGTAGGACCATCGGACAGGGAGGGTGAGCAGTTCTTC
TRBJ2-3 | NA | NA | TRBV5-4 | CASNQDYTDTQYF | TGTGCCAGCAACCAGGATTACACAGATACGCAGTATTTT
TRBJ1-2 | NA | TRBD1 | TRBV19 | CASSVGQGANWHGTNYGYTF | TGTGCCAGTAGTGTGGGACAGGGGGCGAATTGGCATGGTACTAACTATGGCTACACCTTC
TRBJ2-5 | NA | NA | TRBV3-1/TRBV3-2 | CASSQDGSGPRGETQYF | TGTGCCAGCAGCCAAGATGGGAGCGGCCCCCGGGGGGAGACCCAGTACTTC
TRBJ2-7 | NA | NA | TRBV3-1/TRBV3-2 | CASSQDLVGGAGEQYF | TGTGCCAGCAGCCAAGATCTCGTAGGCGGAGCTGGGGAGCAGTACTTC
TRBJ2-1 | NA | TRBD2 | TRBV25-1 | CASSGGLAGYNEQFF | TGTGCCAGCAGTGGAGGGCTAGCGGGGTACAATGAGCAGTTCTTC
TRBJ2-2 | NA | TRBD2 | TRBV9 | CASSALAGSNTGELFF | TGTGCCAGCAGCGCGCTAGCGGGGTCGAACACCGGGGAGCTGTTTTTT
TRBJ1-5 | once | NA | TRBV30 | CAWSDGNSNQPQHF | TGTGCCTGGAGTGACGGGAATAGCAATCAGCCCCAGCATTTT
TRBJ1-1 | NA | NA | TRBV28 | CASSLRHNTEAFF | TGTGCCAGCAGTTTGCGACATAACACTGAAGCTTTCTTT
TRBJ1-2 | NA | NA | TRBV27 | CASRTTDYNYGYTF | TGTGCCAGCAGAACAACAGATTATAACTATGGCTACACCTTC
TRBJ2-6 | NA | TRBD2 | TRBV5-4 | CASSLGISGLYSGANVLTF | TGTGCCAGCAGCTTGGGTATTAGCGGGTTGTACTCTGGGGCCAACGTCCTGACTTTC
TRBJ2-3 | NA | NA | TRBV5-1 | CASSLAPGVEDTQYF | TGCGCCAGCAGCTTGGCCCCAGGGGTGGAAGATACGCAGTATTTT
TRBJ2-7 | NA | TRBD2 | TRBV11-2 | CASSLGLAGYEQYF | TGTGCCAGCAGCTTAGGACTAGCGGGCTACGAGCAGTACTTC
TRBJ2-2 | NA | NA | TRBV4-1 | CASSQGQTGELFF | TGCGCCAGCAGCCAGGGCCAGACCGGGGAGCTGTTTTTT
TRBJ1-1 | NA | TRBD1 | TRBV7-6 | CASSLRTGLDTEAFF | TGTGCCAGCAGCCTACGGACAGGGTTGGACACTGAAGCTTTCTTT
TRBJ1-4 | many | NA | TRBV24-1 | CATSDSSPGEYEKLFF | TGTGCCACCAGTGATTCGAGTCCGGGGGAATATGAAAAACTGTTTTTT
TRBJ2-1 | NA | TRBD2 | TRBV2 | CASNNVPGLAGVHNEQFF | TGTGCCAGCAACAATGTTCCGGGACTAGCGGGGGTCCACAATGAGCAGTTCTTC
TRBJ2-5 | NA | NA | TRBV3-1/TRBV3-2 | CASSQLPGLQETQYF | TGTGCCAGCAGCCAACTCCCAGGGTTACAAGAGACCCAGTACTTC
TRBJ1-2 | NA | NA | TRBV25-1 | CASSEGTGSSYGYTF | TGTGCCAGCAGTGAAGGAACAGGGTCATCCTATGGCTACACCTTC
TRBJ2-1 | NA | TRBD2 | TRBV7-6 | CASSSLAGQYNEQFF | TGTGCCAGCAGCTCGCTAGCGGGGCAATACAATGAGCAGTTCTTC
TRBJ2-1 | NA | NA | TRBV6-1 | CASSEPQSSYNEQFF | TGTGCCAGCAGTGAACCACAGAGCTCCTACAATGAGCAGTTCTTC
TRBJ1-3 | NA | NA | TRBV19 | CASSIVGSGNTIYF | TGTGCCAGTAGTATCGTCGGCTCTGGAAACACCATATATTTT
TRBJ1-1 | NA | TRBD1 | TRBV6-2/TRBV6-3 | CASSYGYRGAKGRTEAFF | TGTGCCAGCAGTTATGGCTACAGGGGGGCAAAGGGGAGGACTGAAGCTTTCTTT
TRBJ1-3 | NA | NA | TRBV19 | CASSIPVGNTIYF | TGTGCCAGTAGTATTCCGGTTGGAAACACCATATATTTT
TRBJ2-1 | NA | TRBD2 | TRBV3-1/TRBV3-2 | CASSQDSLAGGSYNEQFF | TGTGCCAGCAGCCAAGATTCTCTAGCGGGGGGGTCCTACAATGAGCAGTTCTTC
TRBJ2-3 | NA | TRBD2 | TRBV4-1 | CASSQPPGLGPIPDTQYF | TGCGCCAGCAGCCAGCCTCCGGGACTAGGGCCAATTCCAGATACGCAGTATTTT
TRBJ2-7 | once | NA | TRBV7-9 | CASSFGTGSHEQYF | TGTGCCAGCAGCTTTGGTACAGGGTCCCACGAGCAGTACTTC
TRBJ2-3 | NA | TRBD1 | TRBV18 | CASSPDRDSTDTQYF | TGTGCCAGCTCGCCTGACAGGGATAGCACAGATACGCAGTATTTT
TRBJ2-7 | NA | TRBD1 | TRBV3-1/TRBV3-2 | CASQGLYEQYF | TGTGCCTCACAGGGGCTCTACGAGCAGTACTTC
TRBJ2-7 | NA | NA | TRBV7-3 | CASSLDSTYEQYF | TGTGCCAGCAGCCTCGACAGCACCTACGAGCAGTACTTC
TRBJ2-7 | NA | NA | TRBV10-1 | CASSERTGSYEQYF | TGCGCCAGCAGTGAGAGGACGGGATCCTACGAGCAGTACTTC
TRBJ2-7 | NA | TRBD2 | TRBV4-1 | CASSQDWLAGVEQYF | TGCGCCAGCAGCCAAGATTGGCTAGCGGGAGTTGAGCAGTACTTC
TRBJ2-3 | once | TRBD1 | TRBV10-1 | CATSPGTDSSTDTQYF | TGCGCCACCAGCCCCGGGACAGATTCTAGCACAGATACGCAGTATTTT
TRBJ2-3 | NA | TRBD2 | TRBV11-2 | CASSTAGGAGDTQYF | TGTGCCAGCAGCACCGCGGGGGGGGCGGGAGATACGCAGTATTTT
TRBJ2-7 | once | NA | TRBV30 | CAWSPDSYEQYF | TGTGCCTGGAGTCCGGACAGCTACGAGCAGTACTTC
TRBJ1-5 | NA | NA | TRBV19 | CASQGSHGNQPQHF | TGTGCCAGTCAAGGTAGCCATGGCAATCAGCCCCAGCATTTT
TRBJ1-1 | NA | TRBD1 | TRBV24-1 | CATSDATGGTEAFF | TGTGCCACCAGTGATGCAACAGGGGGCACTGAAGCTTTCTTT
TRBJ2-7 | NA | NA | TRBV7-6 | CASSLGGVGYEQYF | TGTGCCAGCAGCTTAGGGGGCGTGGGCTACGAGCAGTACTTC
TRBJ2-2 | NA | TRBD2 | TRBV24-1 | CATSDSRGDTGELFF | TGTGCCACCAGTGATAGCCGGGGGGACACCGGGGAGCTGTTTTTT
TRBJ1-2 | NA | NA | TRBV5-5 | CASSPVQGGYGYTF | TGTGCCAGCAGCCCGGTACAGGGTGGGTATGGCTACACCTTC
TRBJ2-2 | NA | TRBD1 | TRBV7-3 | CASSSYGGQGFSGELFF | TGTGCCAGCAGCTCCTATGGGGGACAGGGGTTCAGCGGGGAGCTGTTTTTT
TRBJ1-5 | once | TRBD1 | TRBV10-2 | CASSPETGGVDQPQHF | TGCGCCAGCAGTCCTGAAACAGGGGGAGTCGATCAGCCCCAGCATTTT
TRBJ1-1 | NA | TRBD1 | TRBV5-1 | CASSAQGQGTTEAFF | TGCGCCAGCAGCGCCCAGGGACAGGGGACCACTGAAGCTTTCTTT
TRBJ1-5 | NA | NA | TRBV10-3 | CATTDSSNQPQHF | TGTGCCACTACAGATTCCAGCAATCAGCCCCAGCATTTT
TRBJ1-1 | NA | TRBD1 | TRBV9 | CASSAQGQLMNTEAFF | TGTGCCAGCAGCGCCCAGGGACAGCTCATGAACACTGAAGCTTTCTTT
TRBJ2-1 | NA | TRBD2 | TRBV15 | CATSRGGGSTYNEQFF | TGTGCCACCAGCAGAGGGGGCGGGAGTACCTACAATGAGCAGTTCTTC
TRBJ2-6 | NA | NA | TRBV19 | CASSMSRSGANVLTF | TGTGCCAGTAGTATGTCTAGATCTGGGGCCAACGTCCTGACTTTC
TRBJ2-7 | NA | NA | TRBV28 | CASSLLPGPPYEQYF | TGTGCCAGCAGTTTATTACCTGGGCCGCCCTACGAGCAGTACTTC
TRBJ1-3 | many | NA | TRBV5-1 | CASSLAGLDSGNTIYF | TGCGCCAGCAGCTTGGCGGGACTGGACTCTGGAAACACCATATATTTT
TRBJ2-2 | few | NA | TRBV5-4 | CASTPQGSANTGELFF | TGTGCCAGCACCCCCCAGGGGAGCGCGAACACCGGGGAGCTGTTTTTT
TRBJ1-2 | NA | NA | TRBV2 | CASSESLDFDGYTF | TGTGCCAGCAGTGAATCCCTGGACTTCGACGGCTACACCTTC